This T cell receptor (beta chain) is drawn from a study of CD8+CD57+ T cells in acquired aplastic anemia. Study overall: The study obtained an average of roughly 3 ug of DNA from sorted CD4+ and CD8+ cells. Roughly 10.8 million reads were obtained on average for healthy donor CD4+ cells.

CDR3 and TCR beta VDJ profiling relied on a genomic DNA template. TCRdb reprocessed the reads with MiXCR, giving one entry per CDR3 protein. Of a few hundred thousand distinct CDR3 sequences in the sample, around 60% are singletons; the top ten hold roughly 29%. With respect to this clonotype: Its target is unknown.

Study outcomes and limitations: Controls did not differ significantly from patients in CD8+ Simpson's diversity. Comparison of patients with controls identified roughly 27 shared CD8+ CDR3 sequences.

The ends were cut back, 1 base at V and 6 bases at J, with 9 bases in the middle. Per germline, CDR1 MGHDK and CDR2 SYGVNS. This CDR3 is 13 amino acids long. The rearrangement joins TRBV25-1 to TRBJ1-1; maybe TRBD1 (5 bases). The specimen sequenced was sorted CD4+, CD8+, or CD8+CD57+ T cells (not recorded which) from PBMCs. The receptor was derived from a human donor in good health. CDR3 amino acids: CASSEWAGAEAFF. The CDR3 coding sequence is TGTGCCAGCAGTGAATGGGCGGGGGCTGAAGCTTTCTTT.